This is a list of T cell receptor beta chains from one sample in a study of blood T cell repertoires in COVID-19. The repertoire was sequenced with immunoSEQ multiplex PCR; TCRdb's copy has only in-frame clones and lacks some. The repertoire holds approximately 120,000 clones, with around four fifths as singletons. Specimen: peripheral blood. The receptors derive from a human donor in a cohort sampled during active COVID-19. The CDR3 runs from the conserved cysteine through the conserved F or W. Fields, in order: clone size, J gene, V gene, D gene, CDR3 protein, CDR3 DNA. The D gene is left open where the match is weak. Only part of the rows carry a size: once, few, many, or a class if the clone is expanded.

NA,TRBJ1-2,TRBV14,NA,CASSQEMTPLLYGYTF,TGTGCCAGCAGCCAAGAGATGACACCCCTGCTATATGGCTACACCTTC
few,TRBJ2-2,TRBV9,TRBD2,CASSSGWSGASGELFF,TGTGCCAGCAGCTCTGGTTGGAGCGGGGCATCCGGGGAGCTGTTTTTT
NA,TRBJ2-7,TRBV2,NA,CASSEVGARREQYF,TGTGCCAGCAGTGAAGTTGGAGCTCGGCGGGAGCAGTACTTC
NA,TRBJ2-4,TRBV29-1,NA,CSVESGVVQYF,TGCAGCGTTGAATCGGGGGTGGTTCAGTACTTC
NA,TRBJ1-5,TRBV15,NA,CATSLGGGQGQPQHF,TGTGCCACCAGCCTGGGGGGAGGGCAGGGTCAGCCCCAGCATTTT
NA,TRBJ1-5,TRBV3-1/TRBV3-2,NA,CASSQDHSNQPQHF,TGTGCCAGCAGCCAAGACCATAGCAATCAGCCCCAGCATTTT
NA,TRBJ1-1,TRBV20-1,NA,CSASRTDNTEAFF,TGCAGTGCTAGTCGGACAGACAACACTGAAGCTTTCTTT
NA,TRBJ1-2,TRBV4-1,NA,CASSPWTANYGYTF,TGCGCCAGCAGCCCCTGGACAGCGAACTATGGCTACACCTTC
few,TRBJ1-1,TRBV15,NA,CATSREREGPMNTEAFF,TGTGCCACCAGCAGAGAAAGGGAGGGGCCCATGAACACTGAAGCTTTCTTT
NA,TRBJ2-7,TRBV5-5,TRBD1,CASSRASTGTYEQYF,TGTGCCAGCAGCAGAGCCTCGACAGGGACCTACGAGCAGTACTTC
NA,TRBJ1-2,TRBV7-9,NA,CASSLGQGPNYGYTF,TGTGCCAGCAGCTTAGGCCAGGGGCCCAACTATGGCTACACCTTC
NA,TRBJ1-2,TRBV5-1,NA,CASSLLRDSYGYTF,TGCGCCAGCAGCTTGTTACGGGACTCCTATGGCTACACCTTC
NA,TRBJ1-5,TRBV6-5,NA,CASSTSRQPQHF,TGTGCCAGCAGCACTAGTAGACAGCCCCAGCATTTT